The next 17 T cell receptor beta chains were all read from a single sample in a study of T cell repertoires in cytomegalovirus infection. The antigens of these receptors remain unknown. TCRdb used MiXCR to reprocess the reads, holding one entry per CDR3 protein. Of some 590,000 distinct CDR3 sequences listed, roughly 42% are singletons. The sample was cultured PBMCs, taken from culture after CMV antigen stimulation. The receptors derive from a human donor in good health (CMV status not recorded). Some clones in this sample may be carry-over from other donors' samples.

This clonotype appeared a few times. The J gene is TRBJ2-1, the V gene TRBV19; 7 nucleotides agree with TRBD2. J lost 6 bases, V lost 7 bases, and 9 bases had no gene match. CDR1 LNHDA and CDR2 SQIVND come from the germline V gene (reference sequence). The CDR3 runs to 14 residues. The DNA for the CDR3 is TGTGCCAGTAAAGAGCGGGGACCCGTCAATGAGCAGTTCTTC. Its protein is CASKERGPVNEQFF.

The chain has TRBV7-2 and TRBJ2-5; TRBD1 matches at 7 bases. Germline V gene lookup returns CDR1 SGHTA and CDR2 FQGNSA. V was clipped by 5 bases and J by 5 bases; unmatched bases: 5. The length of the CDR3 is 13 residues. In DNA, the CDR3 is TGTGCCAGCAGCAAAGAAGGGGGCGAGACCCAGTACTTC. This sequence encodes CASSKEGGETQYF. Looking up the rest from reference TRBV7-2 and TRBJ2-5 gives the full variable domain: GAGVSQSPSNKVTEKGKDVELRCDPISGHTALYWYRQSLGQGLEFLIYFQGNSAPDKSGLPSDRFSAERTGGSVSTLTIQRTQQEDSAVYLCASSKEGGETQYFGPGTRLLVL.

The chain joins TRBV19 to TRBJ2-2; 7 nucleotides line up with TRBD1. Per the germline V gene, CDR1 is LNHDA and CDR2 is SQIVND (reference sequence). The CDR3 spans 16 residues. Trimming removed 3 bases from V and 4 bases from J; junction bases left unmatched: 8. CDR3 in DNA: TGTGCCAGTAGTATCTTTAGGACAGGAGGCACCGGGGAGCTGTTTTTT. Protein product: CASSIFRTGGTGELFF.

This clonotype was detected only once. The chain employs TRBV6-1 and TRBJ2-7, with D perhaps TRBD1 or TRBD2 (6 bases each). The V gene lost 7 bases and the J gene lost 5 bases, with 12 bases spanning the gap. This CDR3 spans 12 amino acids. Germline V lookup: CDR1 MNHNS, CDR2 SASEGT. CDR3 DNA sequence: TGTGCCAGCACACACAGGGAGGACGAGCAGTACTTC. As protein: CASTHREDEQYF.

The V call is TRBV6-2 or TRBV6-3, the J call TRBJ2-2; D is possibly TRBD1 (5 bases). V lost 2 bases, J lost 2 bases, and 12 bases lay in between. CDR1 is MNHEY and CDR2 is SVGEGT in the germline V gene. The CDR3 loop spans 16 amino acids. CDR3 in DNA: TGTGCCAGCAGTTACGGGCGCCGGACAAACACCGGGGAGCTGTTTTTT. Protein product: CASSYGRRTNTGELFF.

V gene TRBV11-2 combines with J gene TRBJ1-1, with 7 bases lining up with TRBD1. Losses at the gene ends were 5 bases for V and 3 bases for J; bases not matched to a gene: 9. The CDR3 sequence is 15 residues long. Germline CDR1 is SGHAT and CDR2 is FQNNGV. CDR3 sequence (DNA): TGTGCCAGCAGCACTTTGACAGGGAGGGACACTGAAGCTTTCTTT. As protein: CASSTLTGRDTEAFF.

The chain recombines TRBV20-1 with TRBJ2-1, with TRBD2 matching 8 bases. CDR1 and CDR2 (germline): DFQATT, SNEGSKA (reference sequence). Trimming at V came to 5 bases and at J to 4 bases, leaving 4 bases not matched to a gene. The CDR3 length is 13 residues. The CDR3 nucleotides read TGCAGTGCTTTGGGACTAGGGTACAATGAGCAGTTCTTC. Amino acids: CSALGLGYNEQFF.

This chain links TRBV29-1 with TRBJ2-1; the D call may be TRBD1 or TRBD2 (7 bases each). Germline lookup yields CDR1 SQVTM and CDR2 ANQGSEA. The V end lost 7 bases, the J end lost 10 bases, and 26 bases lay between the germline ends. The CDR3 is 15 amino acids. The CDR3 sequence is CSASQGGGPLREQFF. The CDR3 coding sequence is TGCAGCGCTAGCCAGGGGGGGGGGCCTTTGAGGGAGCAGTTCTTC.

The chain has TRBV7-2 and TRBJ2-1; TRBD1 matches 12 bases. J gave up 8 bases and V 4 bases, and 6 bases lay outside the gene matches. CDR1 SGHTA and CDR2 FQGNSA come from the germline V gene. CDR3 length: 15 amino acids. The CDR3 nucleotides are TGTGCCAGCAGCTGGGCCGGGACAGGGGGCGATGAGCAGTTCTTC. The encoded protein is CASSWAGTGGDEQFF.

The chain links TRBV10-3 to TRBJ1-2; 9 nucleotides line up with TRBD1. The CDR3 is 15 amino acids. CDR1 and CDR2 (germline): ENHRY, SYGVKD. V shed 11 bases and J 5 bases; nucleotides not matched to a gene: 15. DNA of the CDR3: TGTGCCTCCACCGGGACAGGGAAAGCGGAATATGGCTACACCTTC. Translated, it gives CASTGTGKAEYGYTF.

A few counts support this clonotype. The genes are TRBV19 and TRBJ2-4; a possible D gene is TRBD2 (5 bases). This CDR3 spans 14 amino acids. From germline, CDR1 is LNHDA and CDR2 SQIVND (reference sequence). V dropped 3 bases and J dropped 6 bases, with 12 bases sitting between them. The CDR3 DNA reads TGTGCCAGTAGTATGGCGGGCAGGATAAACATTCAGTACTTC. It codes for CASSMAGRINIQYF.

The chain joins TRBV7-8 to TRBJ2-2; 7 bases are a match to TRBD2. V gave up 3 bases and J gave up 3 bases; unmatched junction bases: 4. CDR1 SGHVS and CDR2 FQNEAQ come from the germline V gene. This CDR3 has 15 residues. CDR3 nucleotides: TGTGCCAGCAGCTTGGGGCGGGGGTACACCGGGGAGCTGTTTTTT. Its protein product is CASSLGRGYTGELFF.

V is TRBV7-2 and J is TRBJ2-1; D may be TRBD1 or TRBD2 (5 bases each). The CDR3 is 14 residues long. V shed 7 bases and J shed 0 bases, with 10 bases lying between them. Germline V gives CDR1 SGHTA, CDR2 FQGNSA. In nucleotides, the CDR3 is TGTGCCAGCATAAGGGACCTCTCCTACAATGAGCAGTTCTTC. Its translation: CASIRDLSYNEQFF.

This clonotype has more than one count but fewer than ten. The chain carries TRBV7-9 and TRBJ2-3; 13 bases are a match to TRBD2. Germline V CDR1 and CDR2: SEHNR, FQNEAQ (reference sequence). The V and J ends lost 6 bases and 4 bases, in that order; junction bases with no gene match: 4. The CDR3 sequence is 15 residues long. In nucleotides, the CDR3 is TGTGCCAGCAGAAAACTAGCGGGGGGGCCAGATACGCAGTATTTT. Encoded protein: CASRKLAGGPDTQYF.

There are a few counts of this clonotype. This chain links TRBV6-1 with TRBJ2-5; a possible D gene is TRBD2 (6 bases). V gave up 6 bases and J gave up 5 bases, with 13 bases separating them. Germline values: CDR1 MNHNS, CDR2 SASEGT. This CDR3 comprises 13 residues. The CDR3 spells CASSSEGAETQYF. The CDR3 coding sequence is TGTGCCAGCAGCTCGGAGGGAGCGGAGACCCAGTACTTC.

CDR3 nucleotide sequence: TGTGCCAGCAGCCGGGACATACGCACAGATACGCAGTATTTT. Translated: CASSRDIRTDTQYF. The chain carries TRBV28 and TRBJ2-3; maybe TRBD1 (6 bases). This CDR3 region has 14 residues. Deletions cut 6 bases from V and 1 base from J, with 11 bases between. Germline CDR1 reads MDHEN; CDR2 reads SYDVKM.

A remark on this clonotype: This may be a read error, as it is one base from a much larger clone. The V gene is TRBV7-2, the J gene TRBJ2-7; TRBD2 agrees at 9 bases. The J segment lost 2 bases and the V segment lost 1 base, leaving 3 bases of the junction unmatched. This CDR3 comprises 15 residues. Germline assignment: CDR1 SGHTA and CDR2 FQGNSA. The CDR3 spells CASSLVPSGAYEQYF. The CDR3 region has the DNA TGTGCCAGCAGCTTAGTTCCTAGCGGGGCCTACGAGCAGTACTTC. Using reference TRBV7-2 and TRBJ2-7 for the parts outside the CDR3, the full variable domain is GAGVSQSPSNKVTEKGKDVELRCDPISGHTALYWYRQSLGQGLEFLIYFQGNSAPDKSGLPSDRFSAERTGGSVSTLTIQRTQQEDSAVYLCASSLVPSGAYEQYFGPGTRLTVT.